These 15 T cell receptor beta chains were all obtained from the same sample, sequenced in a study of blood T cell repertoires in COVID-19. Libraries were prepared by immunoSEQ multiplex PCR; TCRdb keeps only in-frame clonotypes and omits some of them. The sample consists of about 270,000 clones, roughly 86% of them appearing once. The material sequenced was peripheral blood. Source of these receptors: a man aged 35 to 55 with active or convalescent COVID-19.

The chain recombines TRBV30 with TRBJ1-5; no clear D. V lost 4 bases to trimming and J lost 4 bases, with 14 bases between them. There are 14 residues in the CDR3. Per the germline V gene, CDR1 is GTSNPN and CDR2 is SVGIG (reference sequence). CDR3 DNA sequence: TGTGCCTGGACTCCAGTGGGGAGAAATCAGCCCCAGCATTTT. Translating it yields CAWTPVGRNQPQHF.

This clone was seen only a few times. This rearrangement joins TRBV11-3 to TRBJ2-2, with a weak D call TRBD2 (6 bases). V lost 1 base, J lost 4 bases, and 10 bases lay in between. This CDR3 has 15 residues. Germline V CDR1 and CDR2: SGHNT, YENEEA. CDR3: CASSLVFGGTGELFF. The CDR3 bases are TGTGCCAGCAGCTTAGTTTTCGGGGGCACCGGGGAGCTGTTTTTT.

The rearrangement uses TRBV14 and TRBJ2-1; 9 nucleotides agree with TRBD1. The germline CDR1 and CDR2 sequences are SGHDN and FVKESK. J gave up 2 bases and V 3 bases, and 8 bases lay outside the gene matches. There are 17 residues in the CDR3. The CDR3 bases are TGTGCCAGCAGCCACGGCCCGGACAGGGGCCCCTACAATGAGCAGTTCTTC. The encoded protein is CASSHGPDRGPYNEQFF.

The chain couples TRBV11-2 to TRBJ2-1, with TRBD2 matching 11 bases. The CDR3 loop spans 17 amino acids. V lost 4 bases, J lost 6 bases, and 11 bases stayed unmatched. Germline assignment: CDR1 SGHAT and CDR2 FQNNGV. Here the CDR3 reads CASSSLAGGPGRNEQFF. In DNA, the CDR3 is TGTGCCAGCAGCTCCTTAGCGGGAGGGCCGGGGCGCAATGAGCAGTTCTTC.

This chain connects TRBV3-1 (or the pseudogene TRBV3-2) to TRBJ2-7; D gene ambiguous. Germline assignment: CDR1 LGHDT and CDR2 YNNKEL (reference sequence). The CDR3 is 12 amino acids. The V gene lost 3 bases and the J gene lost 3 bases, with 6 bases spanning the gap. The CDR3 is CASSHPNYEQYF. The CDR3 nucleotides are TGTGCCAGCAGCCACCCAAACTACGAGCAGTACTTC.

CDR3 protein: CASSPGTGVNTEAFF. Here the CDR3 DNA reads TGTGCCAGTAGTCCCGGGACAGGGGTGAACACTGAAGCTTTCTTT. This chain links TRBV19 with TRBJ1-1, with TRBD1 matching 10 bases. Germline CDR1 reads LNHDA; CDR2 reads SQIVND (reference sequence). The V gene end was trimmed by 5 bases and the J gene end by 0 bases; junction bases not matched to a gene: 3. The CDR3 length is 15 residues.

This chain links TRBV5-4 with TRBJ2-2, with D possibly TRBD1 on 5 matching bases. The V gene's germline CDR1 is SGHNT and CDR2 YYREEE (reference sequence). V was clipped by 2 bases and J by 0 bases, with 11 bases between them. The CDR3 is 16 residues long. CDR3 region: CASSLKGHANTGELFF. CDR3 bases: TGTGCCAGCAGCTTAAAAGGACACGCGAACACCGGGGAGCTGTTTTTT.

In DNA, the CDR3 is TGTGCCTGGAAGGGCGAGGGATACGAGCAGTACTTC. It yields the protein CAWKGEGYEQYF. This rearrangement joins TRBV30 to TRBJ2-7; D possibly corresponds to TRBD2 (5 bases). CDR1 is GTSNPN, CDR2 SVGIG, per germline (reference sequence). The CDR3 is 12 residues long. Between the trimmed V and J ends, which lost 4 bases and 4 bases, there was a span of 11 bases. The variable domain in full, with the rest retrieved from reference TRBV30 and TRBJ2-7, is SQTIHQWPATLVQPVGSPLSLECTVEGTSNPNLYWYRQAAGRGLQLLFYSVGIGQISSEVPQNLSASRPQDRQFILSSKKLLLSDSGFYLCAWKGEGYEQYFGPGTRLTVT.

A few counts support this clone. The V call is TRBV11-2, the J call TRBJ2-7; 8 bases agree with TRBD2. Germline trimming cut 3 bases from V and 2 bases from J; bases unmatched to any gene: 12. From germline, CDR1 is SGHAT and CDR2 FQNNGV. The length of the CDR3 is 17 residues. The CDR3 is CASSFQGASGFPYEQYF. The CDR3 DNA reads TGTGCCAGCAGCTTTCAGGGAGCTAGCGGGTTCCCCTACGAGCAGTACTTC.

The genes are TRBV7-3 and TRBJ2-1, with 7 bases fitting TRBD2. CDR1 and CDR2 (germline): SGHTA, FQGTGA. V was pared by 5 bases and J by 0 bases, with 10 bases of the junction left unmatched. The CDR3 runs to 17 residues. The CDR3 sequence: CASSPTGGEGSYNEQFF. As DNA, the CDR3 is TGTGCCAGCAGCCCTACGGGCGGGGAGGGCTCCTACAATGAGCAGTTCTTC.

The rearrangement links TRBV7-8 to TRBJ2-1; D perhaps matches TRBD2 (5 bases). The germline V gene encodes CDR1 SGHVS and CDR2 FQNEAQ. The V end was cut by 7 bases, the J end by 0 bases, with 16 bases between. The CDR3 is 16 residues long. The CDR3 bases are TGTGCCAGCACGCTCGTAAGCGGCAGCTCCTACAATGAGCAGTTCTTC. Amino acids: CASTLVSGSSYNEQFF.

This chain joins TRBV6-4 and TRBJ2-3; D perhaps matches TRBD2 (7 bases). V lost 3 bases, J lost 2 bases, and 12 bases lay in between. CDR1 and CDR2 (germline): MRHNA, SNTAGT. The CDR3 consists of 15 residues. CDR3 loop: CASSDGGGHTDTQYF. The DNA for the CDR3 is TGTGCCAGCAGTGATGGCGGGGGACACACAGATACGCAGTATTTT.

This clone occurred a few times. The V call is TRBV6-5, the J call TRBJ1-5; D uncertain. Germline loops: CDR1 MNHEY, CDR2 SVGAGI. Trimming stripped 6 bases from V and 1 base from J, with 7 bases between. The CDR3 has 13 amino acids. CDR3: CASSPVSNQPQHF. The CDR3 DNA reads TGTGCCAGCAGCCCAGTAAGCAATCAGCCCCAGCATTTT.

The gene calls are TRBV27 and TRBJ2-1; 9 bases match TRBD1. V shed 5 bases, J shed 7 bases, and the junction held 9 bases outside the gene matches. Germline CDR1 is MNHEY and CDR2 is SMNVEV (reference sequence). This CDR3 spans 15 amino acids. The CDR3 is CASSPRDREWNEQFF. The CDR3 nucleotides are TGTGCCAGCAGTCCCCGGGACAGGGAATGGAATGAGCAGTTCTTC.

The J gene is TRBJ1-2, the V gene TRBV18; TRBD1 is a possible D gene (6 bases). Looked up from germline, CDR1 is KGHSH and CDR2 is LQKENI. V lost 3 bases, J lost 0 bases, and 8 bases lay in between. This CDR3 is built from 14 residues. In DNA, the CDR3 is TGTGCCAGCTCACCGGGGGCAGCTAACTATGGCTACACCTTC. Protein: CASSPGAANYGYTF. The variable domain in full, completed from reference TRBV18 and TRBJ1-2, reads NAGVMQNPRHLVRRRGQEARLRCSPMKGHSHVYWYRQLPEEGLKFMVYLQKENIIDESGMPKERFSAEFPKEGPSILRIQQVVRGDSAAYFCASSPGAANYGYTFGSGTRLTVV.